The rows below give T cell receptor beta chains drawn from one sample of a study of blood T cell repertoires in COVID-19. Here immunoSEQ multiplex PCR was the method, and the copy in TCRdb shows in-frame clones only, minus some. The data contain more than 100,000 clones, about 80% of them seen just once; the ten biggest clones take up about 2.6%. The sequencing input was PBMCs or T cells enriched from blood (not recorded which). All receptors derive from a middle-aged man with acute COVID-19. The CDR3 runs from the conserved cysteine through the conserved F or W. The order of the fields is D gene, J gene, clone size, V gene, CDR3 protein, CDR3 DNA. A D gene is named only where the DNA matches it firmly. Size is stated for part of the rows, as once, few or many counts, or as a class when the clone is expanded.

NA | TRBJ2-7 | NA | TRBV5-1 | CANCPGRAILRVLNEQYF | TGCGCCAACTGCCCTGGCCGAGCGATTCTGAGGGTGTTAAACGAGCAGTACTTC
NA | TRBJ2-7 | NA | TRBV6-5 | CASSYSRGSEQYF | TGTGCCAGCAGTTACTCGAGGGGGAGCGAGCAGTACTTC
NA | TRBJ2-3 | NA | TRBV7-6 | CASSPRSGVADTQYF | TGTGCCAGCAGCCCTCGCTCAGGGGTTGCAGATACGCAGTATTTT
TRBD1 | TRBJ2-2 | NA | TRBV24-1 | CATSGVTGGYTGELFF | TGTGCCACCAGTGGTGTGACAGGGGGCTACACCGGGGAGCTGTTTTTT
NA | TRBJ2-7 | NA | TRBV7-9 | CASSPPASVYEQYF | TGTGCCAGCAGCCCCCCGGCAAGCGTCTACGAGCAGTACTTC
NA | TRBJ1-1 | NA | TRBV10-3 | CAIGAGGEAFF | TGTGCCATCGGGGCAGGTGGAGAAGCTTTCTTT
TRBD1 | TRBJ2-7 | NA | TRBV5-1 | CASSFARDRGIEQYF | TGCGCCAGCAGTTTTGCGCGGGACAGGGGGATCGAGCAGTACTTC
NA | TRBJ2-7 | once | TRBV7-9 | CASSFTGQSYEQYF | TGTGCCAGCAGCTTTACGGGACAAAGCTACGAGCAGTACTTC
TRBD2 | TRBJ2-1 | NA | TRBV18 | CASSSPQGLGTYNEQFF | TGTGCCAGCTCATCCCCTCAGGGACTAGGGACCTACAATGAGCAGTTCTTC
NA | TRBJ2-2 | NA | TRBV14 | CASSQQGTGELFF | TGTGCCAGCAGCCAACAGGGAACCGGGGAGCTGTTTTTT
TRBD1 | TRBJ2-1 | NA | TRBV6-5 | CASKGQGNNEQFF | TGTGCCAGCAAGGGACAGGGGAACAATGAGCAGTTCTTC
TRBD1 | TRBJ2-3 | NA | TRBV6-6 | CASSRAGTGGRTDTQYF | TGTGCCAGCAGTCGGGCCGGGACAGGGGGTCGCACAGATACGCAGTATTTT
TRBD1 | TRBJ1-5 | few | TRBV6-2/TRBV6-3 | CASSLLRQGGIQPQHF | TGTGCCAGCAGTCTCCTCCGACAGGGGGGGATTCAGCCCCAGCATTTT